The clone carrying this T cell receptor (beta chain) was recorded many times. Its antigen remains unidentified. Sequence at one end of the junction differs from germline and may be a read error. This sample is part of a study of T cells in Graves' hyperthyroidism and ophthalmopathy. Whole-study findings and limits: The majority of expanded thyroid clonotypes above 0.001 also appeared in blood. From stable hyperthyroidism, ophthalmopathy was set apart by a 13 V-J model.

The germline CDR1 and CDR2 sequences are SEHNR and FQNEAQ (reference sequence). The CDR3 runs 13 residues. Patients with uncontrolled infections, other autoimmune diseases, pregnancy or lactation were excluded. Regions amplified from RNA transcripts were the TCR beta CDR3 regions. The HTBI primer set was used in a first-round RT-PCR of the TCR CDR3. MiXCR, run by TCRdb on the multiplex PCR reads, gives a single entry per CDR3 protein. This table has 480,000 or so distinct CDR3 sequences, approximately 49% appearing once. This TCR derives from an adult woman with Graves' disease, either hyperthyroidism or ophthalmopathy (not recorded which). The chain combines TRBV7-9 with TRBJ1-1; the D is unclear. Sequencing input: peripheral blood or thyroid tissue (not recorded which). CDR3 bases: TGCGCCAGCAGCCCGAGAATGAACACTGAAGCTTTCTTT. This codes for CASSPRMNTEAFF.